Listed below are T cell receptor beta chains from one sample, sequenced in a study of early T cells in non-severe SARS-CoV-2 infection. TCRdb reanalysed the 5' RACE reads using MiXCR and keeps one entry per CDR3 protein. The sample holds some 98,000 distinct CDR3 sequences, 15% to 20% seen once. The sequencing sample was made of whole blood. The receptors originated from an adult who was a healthcare worker with PCR-confirmed SARS-CoV-2 infection or an uninfected control (not recorded which). Both conserved end residues are part of each CDR3. The order of the fields is D gene, V gene, J gene, clone size, CDR3 protein, CDR3 DNA. The D gene is left open where the match is weak. Not all rows give a size; the values are once, few, many and, for expanded clones, a class.

>-|TRBV24-1|TRBJ2-7|few
CATSDRTRGYEQYF
TGTGCCACCAGTGATAGGACAAGAGGGTACGAGCAGTACTTC
>TRBD1|TRBV10-2|TRBJ2-1|-
CASLNRDSSYNEQFF
TGCGCCAGCCTCAACCGGGACAGCTCCTACAATGAGCAGTTCTTC
>TRBD2|TRBV3-1|TRBJ2-7|-
CASSKGLGVVYEQYF
TGTGCCAGCAGCAAAGGACTAGGGGTCGTCTACGAGCAGTACTTC
>-|TRBV4-3|TRBJ1-2|-
CASSQGPYPYGYTF
TGCGCCAGCAGCCAGGGACCCTACCCATATGGCTACACCTTC
>TRBD2|TRBV12-3/TRBV12-4|TRBJ2-7|-
CASSFSGRLGEQYF
TGTGCCAGCAGTTTTAGCGGGAGGCTAGGCGAGCAGTACTTC
>-|TRBV7-2|TRBJ2-2|-
CALRQGGTGELFF
TGTGCCTTACGACAGGGAGGCACCGGGGAGCTGTTTTTT
>TRBD1|TRBV28|TRBJ2-7|few
CASRRRDRGYEQYF
TGTGCCAGCAGACGCCGGGACAGGGGCTACGAGCAGTACTTC
>TRBD2|TRBV14|TRBJ2-7|many
CASSHSGGPLEQYF
TGTGCCAGCAGCCATAGCGGGGGACCTCTCGAGCAGTACTTC
>TRBD1|TRBV5-4|TRBJ2-5|few
CASSKDREETQYF
TGTGCCAGCAGCAAGGACAGGGAAGAGACCCAGTACTTC
>-|TRBV28|TRBJ2-7|-
CASSSTSSYEQYF
TGTGCCAGCAGCAGCACTAGCTCCTACGAGCAGTACTTC
>-|TRBV28|TRBJ2-7|-
CASSLPIRRSSSYEQYF
TGTGCCAGCAGTTTACCCATACGTCGGTCCAGCTCCTACGAGCAGTACTTC
>-|TRBV7-9|TRBJ1-2|many
CASSLDRYYGYTF
TGTGCCAGCAGCCTGGACAGATACTATGGCTACACCTTC
>TRBD1|TRBV7-9|TRBJ1-6|once
CASSHDRVNNNSPLHF
TGTGCCAGCAGCCATGACAGGGTGAACAATAATTCACCCCTCCACTTT
>TRBD1|TRBV2|TRBJ2-4|-
CASSAQGARNIQYF
TGTGCCAGCAGTGCCCAGGGGGCTAGAAACATTCAGTACTTC
>-|TRBV11-2|TRBJ1-1|-
CASSLSGKNTEAFF
TGTGCCAGCAGCTTGTCAGGGAAGAACACTGAAGCTTTCTTT
>TRBD2|TRBV20-1|TRBJ2-7|-
CSARGDYRAEQYF
TGCAGTGCTAGGGGGGACTACAGAGCTGAGCAGTACTTC
>-|TRBV5-1|TRBJ2-1|few
CASSHEGYEQFF
TGCGCCAGCAGCCACGAGGGGTATGAGCAGTTCTTC
>-|TRBV11-2|TRBJ2-1|many
CASSPRSDSSYNEQFF
TGTGCCAGCAGCCCCCGGTCGGACTCGTCCTACAATGAGCAGTTCTTC
>-|TRBV9|TRBJ2-3|-
CASSVSLPTDTQYF
TGTGCCAGCAGCGTATCTCTTCCCACAGATACGCAGTATTTT
>-|TRBV18|TRBJ2-3|few
CASSLGQADTQYF
TGTGCCAGCTCTCTAGGACAAGCAGATACGCAGTATTTT
>-|TRBV29-1|TRBJ1-4|-
CSVGQRTNEKLFF
TGCAGCGTTGGCCAACGAACTAATGAAAAACTGTTTTTT
>-|TRBV12-3/TRBV12-4|TRBJ2-4|-
CASSPIRGGNIQYF
TGTGCCAGCAGTCCAATCAGGGGGGGAAACATTCAGTACTTC
>-|TRBV3-1|TRBJ2-5|-
CASSQGSETQYF
TGTGCCAGCAGCCAAGGGTCAGAGACCCAGTACTTC
>TRBD2|TRBV9|TRBJ2-5|few
CASSVVAGAQETQYF
TGTGCCAGCAGCGTAGTAGCGGGGGCCCAAGAGACCCAGTACTTC
>-|TRBV6-2/TRBV6-3|TRBJ1-5|-
CASSYWQTNQPQHF
TGTGCCAGCAGTTACTGGCAAACCAATCAGCCCCAGCATTTT
>-|TRBV5-5|TRBJ2-1|-
CASSFGRETYNEQFF
TGTGCCAGCAGCTTTGGTAGGGAAACCTACAATGAGCAGTTCTTC
>-|TRBV10-3|TRBJ1-2|-
CAISEAGGGGYTF
TGTGCCATCAGTGAGGCGGGCGGAGGGGGCTACACCTTC
>-|TRBV27|TRBJ2-3|-
CASRKLAERGTDTQYF
TGTGCCAGCCGGAAGCTAGCTGAAAGAGGCACAGATACGCAGTATTTT
>-|TRBV5-4|TRBJ2-1|few
CASSEGNEQFF
TGTGCCAGCAGCGAGGGTAATGAGCAGTTCTTC
>-|TRBV11-2|TRBJ2-1|medium-sized
CASSLGRGTTDEQFF
TGTGCCAGCAGCTTAGGCCGTGGGACCACGGATGAGCAGTTCTTC
>-|TRBV25-1|TRBJ2-5|-
CASSTHGGRKETQYF
TGTGCCAGCAGTACCCACGGGGGGCGGAAAGAGACCCAGTACTTC